This is a list of T cell receptor beta chains from one sample in a study of shared T cell receptors in the human thymus. TCRdb keeps only in-frame clones here, not all; method: immunoSEQ multiplex PCR. The repertoire holds some 660,000 clones, more than 70% seen once, with 0.009% to 0.0095% in the top ten. This same sample was also part of a study on human thymus T cells.

The specimen was thymocytes. These receptors were collected from a boy younger than two with a congenital heart defect. Both conserved end residues are part of each CDR3. Fields, in order: CDR3 length, V gene, J gene, D gene, clone size, CDR3 DNA, CDR3 protein. A D gene is named only where the DNA matches it firmly. Size is omitted from some rows. Given values are once, few, many or a class for expanded clones.

>16|TRBV4-3|TRBJ2-2|TRBD1|NA
TGCGCCAGCAGCCAAGGGGACAGGGGAAACACCGGGGAGCTGTTTTTT
CASSQGDRGNTGELFF
>19|TRBV4-2|TRBJ2-7|TRBD2|NA
TGTGCCAGCAGCCAATTCCGGACTAGCGGGGGGGACCCAACCTACGAGCAGTACTTC
CASSQFRTSGGDPTYEQYF
>14|TRBV10-3|TRBJ2-7|TRBD1|once
TGTGCCATCAGTGAGGGACAGGGCTCCTACGAGCAGTACTTC
CAISEGQGSYEQYF
>14|TRBV10-2|TRBJ1-1|NA|NA
TGCGCCACCACGGACAGACCCAAGACCACTGAAGCTTTCTTT
CATTDRPKTTEAFF
>15|TRBV4-3|TRBJ2-7|NA|NA
TGCGCCAGCAGCCAAGGGGGCAGGGGCTCCCCCGAGCAGTACTTC
CASSQGGRGSPEQYF
>15|TRBV19|TRBJ1-5|TRBD1|NA
TGTGCCAGTAGTTCGGACAGGGATAGCAATCAGCCCCAGCATTTT
CASSSDRDSNQPQHF
>14|TRBV5-6|TRBJ2-7|NA|NA
TGTGCCAGCAGCTTCCGGGAACTCTACTACGAGCAGTACTTC
CASSFRELYYEQYF
>14|TRBV7-8|TRBJ2-7|NA|NA
TGTGCCAGCAGCCCCCGACAGGTCGACTACGAGCAGTACTTC
CASSPRQVDYEQYF
>19|TRBV21-1|TRBJ2-6|NA|few
TGTGCCAGCAGCAAAGCTTGGGACAGGGCCGACTCTGGGGCCAACGTCCTGACTTTC
CASSKAWDRADSGANVLTF
>18|TRBV4-1|TRBJ2-5|TRBD2|NA
TGCGCCAGCAGCCCCCGACTAGCGGGGGGCCCCGGGGAAGAGACCCAGTACTTC
CASSPRLAGGPGEETQYF
>14|TRBV5-1|TRBJ2-3|NA|NA
TGCGCCAGCAGCGACGGACTTAGCACAGATACGCAGTATTTT
CASSDGLSTDTQYF
>12|TRBV25-1|TRBJ1-6|NA|once
TGTGCCAGCAGTGAATCGGATTCACCCCTCCACTTT
CASSESDSPLHF
>13|TRBV5-6|TRBJ1-2|NA|few
TGTGCCAGCAGCTTGGGGCAGGGGCATGGCTACACCTTC
CASSLGQGHGYTF
>17|TRBV7-9|TRBJ1-3|NA|NA
TGTGCCAGCAGCCGTCCCGCGGCAGACCTGTCTGGAAACACCATATATTTT
CASSRPAADLSGNTIYF
>16|TRBV4-3|TRBJ1-2|TRBD1|NA
TGCGCCAGCAGCCAAGCCCGGACAGGGAGGCTAGTTGGCTACACCTTC
CASSQARTGRLVGYTF
>14|TRBV11-2|TRBJ1-1|TRBD1|NA
TGTGCCAGCAGCTTAGGACAGGGCAACACTGAAGCTTTCTTT
CASSLGQGNTEAFF
>17|TRBV4-1|TRBJ2-1|TRBD2|NA
TGCGCCAGCAGCCCAACCTGGACTAGCGGGAGGTTCGATGAGCAGTTCTTC
CASSPTWTSGRFDEQFF
>19|TRBV28|TRBJ2-5|TRBD1|NA
TGTGCCAGCAGTTACCGGGACAGGGTACCCCTAATGGGATGGGAGACCCAGTACTTC
CASSYRDRVPLMGWETQYF
>16|TRBV30|TRBJ2-5|TRBD1|few
TGTGCCTGGAGTGGGATGGTGGGCAGGGGGCAAGAGACCCAGTACTTC
CAWSGMVGRGQETQYF
>11|TRBV14|TRBJ1-1|TRBD1|NA
TGTGCCAGCAGCCAAGGGCGACAGGGAGCATTT
CASSQGRQGAF
>12|TRBV5-1|TRBJ2-5|NA|NA
TGCGCCAGCAGCTTTATCCCAGAGACCCAGTACTTC
CASSFIPETQYF
>16|TRBV15|TRBJ1-5|NA|NA
TGTGCCACCAGTATCAAAGACAGTTATAGCAATCAGCCCCAGCATTTT
CATSIKDSYSNQPQHF
>14|TRBV6-5|TRBJ2-2|NA|once
TGTGCCAGCAGTTCTCTGACAGGCACCGGGGAGCTGTTTTTT
CASSSLTGTGELFF
>16|TRBV4-3|TRBJ1-2|TRBD1|NA
TGCGCCAGCAGCCAAGAAGGACAGGACCCTAACTATGGCTACACCTTC
CASSQEGQDPNYGYTF
>14|TRBV7-2|TRBJ2-7|TRBD2|NA
TGTGCCAGCAGCACCGGACTAGCGGGGGACGAGCAGTACTTC
CASSTGLAGDEQYF
>16|TRBV4-3|TRBJ1-5|TRBD1|NA
TGCGCCAGCAGCCAAGAGGCAGGGGGTGGAAATCAGCCCCAGCATTTT
CASSQEAGGGNQPQHF
>20|TRBV5-1|TRBJ2-1|TRBD2|NA
TGCGCCAGCAGCAGGCCTGGCCTTGTTACTAGCGGGGGGTTCTACAATGAGCAGTTCTTC
CASSRPGLVTSGGFYNEQFF
>13|TRBV23-1|TRBJ2-5|TRBD1|NA
TGCGCCAGCCGGGACAGGGGGTATCTGACCCAGTACTTC
CASRDRGYLTQYF
>16|TRBV27|TRBJ1-5|TRBD1|NA
TGTGCCAGCAGTAAGGACAGGGGGAATCCCAATCAGCCCCAGCATTTT
CASSKDRGNPNQPQHF
>17|TRBV9|TRBJ1-2|NA|NA
TGTGCCAGCAGCGTAGAGGCCCCGGACAGTACTAACTATGGCTACACCTTC
CASSVEAPDSTNYGYTF
>15|TRBV11-2|TRBJ2-7|TRBD2|once
TGTGCCAGCAGCCCTATAGCGGGATTACCCTACGAGCAGTACTTC
CASSPIAGLPYEQYF
>17|TRBV6-1|TRBJ2-1|TRBD2|NA
TGTGCCAGCAGTGAAGTAGGACTAGCGGGGCTAGACAATGAGCAGTTCTTC
CASSEVGLAGLDNEQFF
>15|TRBV10-3|TRBJ2-3|NA|NA
TGTGCCATCAGTGAGGAGGGCGCCCCCACAGATACGCAGTATTTT
CAISEEGAPTDTQYF
>16|TRBV7-6|TRBJ2-7|NA|NA
TGTGCCAGCAGCTCACCAGGGGGGCCGGAGGACTACGAGCAGTACTTC
CASSSPGGPEDYEQYF
>13|TRBV28|TRBJ1-1|NA|NA
TGTGCCAGCAGTCAAGACAAGAACACTGAAGCTTTCTTT
CASSQDKNTEAFF
>13|TRBV29-1|TRBJ1-1|NA|NA
TGCAGCGTTGGTCCGGCGGAGAACACTGAAGCTTTCTTT
CSVGPAENTEAFF
>12|TRBV29-1|TRBJ2-5|TRBD1|NA
TGCAGCGTTGATTGGACAGGGGAGACCCAGTACTTC
CSVDWTGETQYF
>16|TRBV28|TRBJ1-6|NA|NA
TGTGCCAGCAGTGGAACGGAGAGGACCTATAATTCACCCCTCCACTTT
CASSGTERTYNSPLHF
>14|TRBV5-6|TRBJ1-1|NA|NA
TGTGCCAGCAGCGGCAGGGGTGGGAACACTGAAGCTTTCTTT
CASSGRGGNTEAFF
>15|TRBV7-2|TRBJ2-1|TRBD2|NA
TGTGCCAGCAGCTTAATCCAGCGGGGGGTGAATGAGCAGTTCTTC
CASSLIQRGVNEQFF
>11|TRBV30|TRBJ1-2|TRBD1|NA
TGTGCCCGCAGGACAGGGTATGGCTACACCTTC
CARRTGYGYTF
>15|TRBV5-5|TRBJ1-6|NA|once
TGTGCCAGCAGCTCAACCCAGGGATTTAATTCACCCCTCCACTTT
CASSSTQGFNSPLHF
>13|TRBV6-6|TRBJ2-7|NA|NA
TGTGCCAGCAAACAAGGACAGAACTACGAGCAGTACTTC
CASKQGQNYEQYF
>15|TRBV28|TRBJ1-5|TRBD1|few
TGTGCCAGCAGTTTAGTTGACAGGGTCAATCAGCCCCAGCATTTT
CASSLVDRVNQPQHF
>15|TRBV2|TRBJ2-7|NA|NA
TGTGCCAGCAGGAAAGGGGAGGACGGTCCCTACGAGCAGTACTTC
CASRKGEDGPYEQYF
>18|TRBV5-6|TRBJ1-5|TRBD1|NA
TGTGCCAGCAGCGCCCGACAGGGGGGAGGCAATAGCAATCAGCCCCAGCATTTT
CASSARQGGGNSNQPQHF
>14|TRBV28|TRBJ2-7|TRBD1|NA
TGTGCCAGCAGTCGACAGGGCCTGACCTACGAGCAGTACTTC
CASSRQGLTYEQYF
>17|TRBV15|TRBJ2-5|TRBD1|NA
TGTGCCACCAGCAGAGATCCGGACAGGGGGTGGGGGGAGACCCAGTACTTC
CATSRDPDRGWGETQYF
>18|TRBV4-3|TRBJ1-2|TRBD1|NA
TGCGCCAGCAGCCAAGCGGGTGACCGGGACAGGGAAAGCTATGGCTACACCTTC
CASSQAGDRDRESYGYTF
>15|TRBV4-1|TRBJ1-4|TRBD1|NA
TGCGCCAGCAGCCAGCAGACAGGGCTTAATGAAAAACTGTTTTTT
CASSQQTGLNEKLFF
>14|TRBV10-3|TRBJ2-3|TRBD1|NA
TGTGCCATCAGTGAATGGACAGGGACAGATACGCAGTATTTT
CAISEWTGTDTQYF
>14|TRBV27|TRBJ2-7|NA|NA
TGTGCCAGCAGTAATCCCGGGTCTTCCTACGAGCAGTACTTC
CASSNPGSSYEQYF
>16|TRBV6-5|TRBJ2-5|TRBD2|NA
TGTGCCAGCAGTTACCGGGTTAGCGGGGCCCGGTGGGCCCAGTACTTC
CASSYRVSGARWAQYF
>17|TRBV4-3|TRBJ2-7|TRBD1|NA
TGCGCCAGCAGCCAAGACCTGACCGGGACAGGGACCTACGAGCAGTACTTC
CASSQDLTGTGTYEQYF
>14|TRBV28|TRBJ1-4|TRBD1|NA
TGTGCCAGCAGTACCGGGACAGCTAATGAAAAACTGTTTTTT
CASSTGTANEKLFF
>17|TRBV4-3|TRBJ1-2|NA|NA
TGCGCCAGCAGCCAAGATGGGTCCCTCAGGCGAGACTATGGCTACACCTTC
CASSQDGSLRRDYGYTF
>22|TRBV10-3|TRBJ1-6|TRBD1|NA
TGTGCCATCAGTGGAAGACAGGGGGACCCGCTACCCCAGAGCTCCTATAATTCACCCCTCCACTTT
CAISGRQGDPLPQSSYNSPLHF
>11|TRBV30|TRBJ2-5|NA|NA
TGTGCCTGGAATACAGGGTTGACCCAGTACTTC
CAWNTGLTQYF
>16|TRBV25-1|TRBJ2-3|TRBD2|NA
TGTGCCAGCAGTAGGTCTAGCGGGGGGGCGGGAGATACGCAGTATTTT
CASSRSSGGAGDTQYF